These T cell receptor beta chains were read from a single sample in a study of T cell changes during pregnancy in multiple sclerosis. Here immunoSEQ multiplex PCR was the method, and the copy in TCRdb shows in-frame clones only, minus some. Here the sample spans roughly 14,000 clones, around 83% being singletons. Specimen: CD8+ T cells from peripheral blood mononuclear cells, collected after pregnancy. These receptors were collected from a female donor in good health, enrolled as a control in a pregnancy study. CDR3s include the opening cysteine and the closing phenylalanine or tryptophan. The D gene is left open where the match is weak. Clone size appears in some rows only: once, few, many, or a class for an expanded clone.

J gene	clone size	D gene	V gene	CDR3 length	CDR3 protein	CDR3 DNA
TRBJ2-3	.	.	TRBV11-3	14	CASSLGPRTDTQYF	TGTGCCAGCAGCTTAGGGCCCCGTACAGATACGCAGTATTTT
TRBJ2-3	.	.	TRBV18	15	CASSLSSMSTDTQYF	TGTGCCAGCTCATTGTCTAGCATGAGCACAGATACGCAGTATTTT
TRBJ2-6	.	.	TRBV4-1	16	CASSRDSGSGANVLTF	TGCGCCAGCAGCCGGGACTCCGGCTCTGGGGCCAACGTCCTGACTTTC
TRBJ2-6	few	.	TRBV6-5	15	CASSPQSSGANVLTF	TGTGCCAGCAGTCCCCAGTCCTCTGGGGCCAACGTCCTGACTTTC
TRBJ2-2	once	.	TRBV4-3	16	CASSQDRRSFTGELFF	TGCGCCAGCAGCCAAGATCGGAGGTCTTTCACCGGGGAGCTGTTTTTT
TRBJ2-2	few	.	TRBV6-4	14	CASSVAYETGELFF	TGTGCCAGCAGTGTAGCCTACGAGACCGGGGAGCTGTTTTTT
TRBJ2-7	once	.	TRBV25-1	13	CASSPDWSYEQYF	TGTGCCAGCAGCCCAGACTGGTCCTACGAGCAGTACTTC
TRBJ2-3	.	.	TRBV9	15	CASSVGDSGTDTQYF	TGTGCCAGCAGCGTAGGAGATTCTGGCACAGATACGCAGTATTTT
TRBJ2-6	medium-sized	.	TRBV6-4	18	CASSDDSTGFGGANVLTF	TGTGCCAGCAGTGACGATTCGACAGGCTTTGGAGGGGCCAACGTCCTGACTTTC
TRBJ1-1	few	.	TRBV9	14	CASSATGGDTEAFF	TGTGCCAGCAGCGCGACCGGAGGGGACACTGAAGCTTTCTTT
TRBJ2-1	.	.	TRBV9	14	CASSPRGPADGQFF	TGTGCCAGCAGCCCCAGGGGACCCGCGGACGGGCAGTTCTTC
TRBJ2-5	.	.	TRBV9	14	CASSAGGGMETQYF	TGTGCCAGCAGCGCTGGAGGAGGGATGGAGACCCAGTACTTC
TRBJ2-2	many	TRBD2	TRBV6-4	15	CASSHGLANTGELFF	TGTGCCAGCAGTCACGGACTAGCCAACACCGGGGAGCTGTTTTTT
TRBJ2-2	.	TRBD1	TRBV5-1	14	CASSLGTGTGELFF	TGCGCCAGCAGCTTGGGGACAGGGACCGGGGAGCTGTTTTTT
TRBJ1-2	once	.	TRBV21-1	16	CASSYRTGDRDYGYTF	TGTGCCAGCAGCTATCGGACAGGGGATAGAGACTATGGCTACACCTTC
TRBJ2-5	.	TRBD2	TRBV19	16	CASSDLAGGDQETQYF	TGTGCCAGTAGTGATCTAGCGGGGGGCGATCAAGAGACCCAGTACTTC
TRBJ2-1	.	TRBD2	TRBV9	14	CASSEAGESDEQFF	TGTGCCAGCAGCGAAGCGGGAGAATCCGATGAGCAGTTCTTC
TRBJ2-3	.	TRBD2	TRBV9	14	CASSVASGGDTQYF	TGTGCCAGCAGCGTAGCCAGCGGGGGAGATACGCAGTATTTT